Only a few counts were recorded for the clone carrying this T cell receptor beta chain. These data belong to a study of blood T cell repertoires in COVID-19. In germline, CDR1 is DFQATT, CDR2 SNEGSKA (reference sequence). The germline V and J ends were trimmed by 1 base and 7 bases, with 4 bases remaining between them. The CDR3 totals 10 residues. Sequencing was performed with immunoSEQ multiplex PCR; in TCRdb, only in-frame clones are kept and a portion is missing. This table holds over 95,000 clones, roughly 88% found once. V is TRBV20-1 and J is TRBJ1-1; D call uncertain. This TCR derives from a woman between 65 and 79 years old who had recovered from COVID-19. The material sequenced was peripheral blood. CDR3 coding DNA: TGCAGTGCTAGAGTTAATGAAGCTTTCTTT. Translating gives CSARVNEAFF.